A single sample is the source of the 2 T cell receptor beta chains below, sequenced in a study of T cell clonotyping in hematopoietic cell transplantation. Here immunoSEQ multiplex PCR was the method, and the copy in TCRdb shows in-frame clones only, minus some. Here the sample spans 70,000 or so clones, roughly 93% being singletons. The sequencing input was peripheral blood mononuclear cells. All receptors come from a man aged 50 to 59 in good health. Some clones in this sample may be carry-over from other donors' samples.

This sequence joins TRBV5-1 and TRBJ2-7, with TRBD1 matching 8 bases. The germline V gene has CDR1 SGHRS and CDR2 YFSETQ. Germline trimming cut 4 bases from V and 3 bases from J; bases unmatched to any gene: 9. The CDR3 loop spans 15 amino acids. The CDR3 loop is CASSGGQGRNYEQYF. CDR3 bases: TGCGCCAGCAGCGGAGGACAGGGACGCAACTACGAGCAGTACTTC.

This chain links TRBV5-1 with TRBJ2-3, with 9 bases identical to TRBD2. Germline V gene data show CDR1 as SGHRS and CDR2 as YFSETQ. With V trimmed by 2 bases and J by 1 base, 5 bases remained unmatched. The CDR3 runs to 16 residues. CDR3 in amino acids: CASSFAAGGRTDTQYF. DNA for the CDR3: TGCGCCAGCAGCTTTGCAGCGGGAGGCCGCACAGATACGCAGTATTTT.